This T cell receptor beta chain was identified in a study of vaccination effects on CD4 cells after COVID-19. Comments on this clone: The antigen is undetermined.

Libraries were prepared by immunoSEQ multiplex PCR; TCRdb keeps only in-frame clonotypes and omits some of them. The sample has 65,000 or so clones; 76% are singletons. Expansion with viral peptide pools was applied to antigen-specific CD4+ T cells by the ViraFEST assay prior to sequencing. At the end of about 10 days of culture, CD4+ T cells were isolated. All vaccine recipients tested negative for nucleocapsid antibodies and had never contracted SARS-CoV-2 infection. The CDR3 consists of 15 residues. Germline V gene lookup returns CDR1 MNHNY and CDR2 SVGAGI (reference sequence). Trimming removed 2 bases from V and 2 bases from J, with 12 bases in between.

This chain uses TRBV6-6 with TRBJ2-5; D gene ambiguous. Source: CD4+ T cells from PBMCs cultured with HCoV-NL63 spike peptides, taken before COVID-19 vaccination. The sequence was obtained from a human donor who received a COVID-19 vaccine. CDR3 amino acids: CASSYRENFQETQYF. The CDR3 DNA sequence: TGTGCCAGCAGTTACCGAGAGAATTTTCAAGAGACCCAGTACTTC.